This TCR beta chain was obtained from a study of blood T cell repertoires in COVID-19. V trimming: 2 bases; J trimming: 4 bases; junction bases outside the gene matches: 8. In germline, CDR1 is KGHSH, CDR2 LQKENI. The CDR3 contains 17 residues. This clone was observed a single time. Data came from immunoSEQ multiplex PCR; TCRdb stores just in-frame clones and leaves some out. Of roughly 32,000 clones in the sample, just over 90% were seen once. This rearrangement joins TRBV18 to TRBJ2-1; TRBD2 matches at 10 bases. Sequenced: peripheral blood. The receptor comes from a man in his fifties or sixties with acute or convalescent COVID-19. The CDR3 DNA reads TGTGCCAGCTCACCATTTACGAGGACTAGCGGATACAATGAGCAGTTCTTC. Protein sequence: CASSPFTRTSGYNEQFF.